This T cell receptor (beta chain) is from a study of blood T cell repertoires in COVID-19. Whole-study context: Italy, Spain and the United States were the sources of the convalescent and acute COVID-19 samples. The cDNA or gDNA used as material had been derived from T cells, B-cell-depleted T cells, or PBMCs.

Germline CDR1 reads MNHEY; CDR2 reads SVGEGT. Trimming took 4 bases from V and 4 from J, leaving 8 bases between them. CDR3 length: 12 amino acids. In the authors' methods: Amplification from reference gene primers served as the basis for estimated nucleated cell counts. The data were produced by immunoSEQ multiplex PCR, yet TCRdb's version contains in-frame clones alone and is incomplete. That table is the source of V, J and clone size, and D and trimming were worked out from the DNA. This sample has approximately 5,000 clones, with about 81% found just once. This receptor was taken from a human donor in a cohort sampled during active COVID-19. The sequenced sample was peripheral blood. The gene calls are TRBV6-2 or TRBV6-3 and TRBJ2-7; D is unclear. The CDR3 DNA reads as TGTGCCAGCAGTTCCCCTTTTTACGAGCAGTACTTC. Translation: CASSSPFYEQYF.